The 17 T cell receptor beta chains below were found in one sample sequenced in a study of blood T cell repertoires in COVID-19. Data came from immunoSEQ multiplex PCR; TCRdb stores just in-frame clones and leaves some out. This table holds roughly 53,000 clones, about three quarters found once. The sample consisted of peripheral blood. Every receptor here comes from a man between 65 and 85 years old with active or convalescent COVID-19.

This chain joins TRBV5-1 and TRBJ2-1, with 7 bases matching TRBD1. This CDR3 contains 16 residues. V gave up 0 bases and J gave up 3 bases; unmatched junction bases: 6. From germline, CDR1 is SGHRS and CDR2 YFSETQ. The DNA of the CDR3 is TGCGCCAGCAGCTTGGCACCACAGGGGAACTACAATGAGCAGTTCTTC. It codes for CASSLAPQGNYNEQFF.

Written as DNA, the CDR3 is TGTGCCAGCTCACCACCTCCAGGGAGGCACACTGAAGCTTTCTTT. Protein: CASSPPPGRHTEAFF. The chain couples TRBV18 to TRBJ1-1, with D tentatively TRBD1 (5 bases). The ends were cut back, 0 bases at V and 3 bases at J, with 11 bases in the middle. CDR1 is KGHSH, CDR2 LQKENI, per germline. The CDR3 is 15 residues long. The variable domain in full, completed from reference TRBV18 and TRBJ1-1, reads NAGVMQNPRHLVRRRGQEARLRCSPMKGHSHVYWYRQLPEEGLKFMVYLQKENIIDESGMPKERFSAEFPKEGPSILRIQQVVRGDSAAYFCASSPPPGRHTEAFFGQGTRLTVV.

The chain joins TRBV4-1 to TRBJ1-2; D perhaps matches TRBD1 (6 bases). The ends were cut back, 2 bases at V and 4 bases at J, with 20 bases in the middle. Per germline, CDR1 MGHRA and CDR2 YSYEKL. The CDR3 loop spans 17 amino acids. The CDR3 reads CASSQSWTEGNVYGYTF. CDR3 nucleotides: TGCGCCAGCAGCCAATCATGGACAGAGGGAAACGTCTATGGCTACACCTTC.

The chain recombines TRBV19 with TRBJ1-5; perhaps TRBD1 as D (6 bases). Trimming left V 7 bases short and J 5 bases short, with 15 bases between. The CDR3 covers 14 residues. CDR1 is LNHDA and CDR2 is SQIVND in the germline V gene (reference sequence). CDR3 nucleotides: TGTGCCAGTAAGGATCGGGGGGGCCATCAGCCCCAGCATTTT. Protein product: CASKDRGGHQPQHF.

The J gene is TRBJ2-3, the V gene TRBV6-2 or TRBV6-3; D might be TRBD2 (6 bases). V lost 6 bases and J 11 bases, leaving 12 bases between the germline ends. CDR1 and CDR2 (germline): MNHEY, SVGEGT. The CDR3 contains 11 residues. The CDR3: CASSLRGGQYF. Written as DNA, the CDR3 is TGTGCCAGCAGCCTCCGGGGAGGGCAGTATTTT.

The V call is TRBV6-6, the J call TRBJ1-6, with 9 bases identical to TRBD1. CDR3 length: 15 residues. Germline V CDR1 and CDR2: MNHNY, SVGAGI (reference sequence). Trimming at V came to 8 bases and at J to 10 bases, leaving 12 bases not matched to a gene. CDR3 protein: CASRLPGQGLSPLHF. CDR3 coding DNA: TGTGCCAGCCGTCTGCCGGGACAGGGTTTATCACCCCTCCACTTT.

This clone was seen just once. The rearrangement joins TRBV5-1 to TRBJ2-5; D might be TRBD2 (6 bases). The CDR3 spans 13 residues. The V end was cut by 5 bases, the J end by 0 bases, with 8 bases between. The germline CDR1 and CDR2 sequences are SGHRS and YFSETQ. CDR3 residues: CASSRRDQETQYF. CDR3 DNA sequence: TGCGCCAGCAGTAGGAGGGACCAAGAGACCCAGTACTTC.

CDR3 DNA sequence: TGTGCCACCAGCAGAGATCATCCCCTACGGGTCGCGCAGGGTCTTGAGCAGTTCTTC. Protein product: CATSRDHPLRVAQGLEQFF. The chain joins TRBV15 to TRBJ2-1; tentatively, D is TRBD1 (5 bases). CDR1 LNHNV and CDR2 YYDKDF come from the germline V gene (reference sequence). This CDR3 is 19 amino acids long. V was clipped by 0 bases and J by 9 bases, with 27 bases between them.

This rearrangement joins TRBV10-3 to TRBJ2-3; 8 bases match TRBD2. The germline CDR1 and CDR2 sequences are ENHRY and SYGVKD. The CDR3 runs to 15 residues. With 4 bases clipped from V and 0 bases from J, the junction kept 3 bases outside the gene matches. The CDR3 DNA follows: TGTGCCATCAGTGGGGGACTAGTGAGCACAGATACGCAGTATTTT. Amino acids: CAISGGLVSTDTQYF.

The chain recombines TRBV9 with TRBJ1-1; D gene unclear. Germline CDR1 is SGDLS and CDR2 is YYNGEE. The CDR3 has 15 amino acids. The V and J ends lost 1 base and 3 bases respectively, with 13 bases between them. The CDR3 reads CASSVSSAVDTEAFF. In DNA, the CDR3 is TGTGCCAGCAGCGTAAGTTCGGCGGTCGACACTGAAGCTTTCTTT.

This chain joins TRBV5-4 and TRBJ2-3; perhaps TRBD1 as D (8 bases). The CDR3 has 15 residues. Germline CDR1 is SGHNT and CDR2 is YYREEE (reference sequence). With 0 bases removed from V and 5 bases from J, the gap between germline ends came to 13 bases. CDR3 sequence: CASSLVTGGGDTQYF. Here the CDR3 DNA reads TGTGCCAGCAGCTTGGTAACAGGGGGGGGAGATACGCAGTATTTT.

This clone has a single count. The rearrangement links TRBV10-3 to TRBJ2-7; maybe TRBD2 (6 bases). This CDR3 region has 15 residues. Germline CDR1 ENHRY, CDR2 SYGVKD. Trimming cost V 4 bases and J 2 bases, with 15 bases left between them. Here the CDR3 reads CAISGGDWGPYEQYF. CDR3 nucleotide sequence: TGTGCCATCAGTGGCGGGGACTGGGGTCCCTACGAGCAGTACTTC.

The chain employs TRBV21-1 and TRBJ2-7; whether TRBD2, the table's D call, matches the DNA was not checked. TRBV21-1 is tagged as a pseudogene. CDR3 length: 19 amino acids. DNA of the CDR3: TGTGCCAGCAGCAAAGTGGGGAGGGGAGGCTGGGAGCGGCCCTACGAGCAGTACTTC. Translated, it gives CASSKVGRGGWERPYEQYF.

By share, this clone counts as medium-sized. The chain has TRBV2 and TRBJ2-5, with D tentatively TRBD1 (6 bases). The CDR3 extends over 13 amino acids. In germline, CDR1 is SNHLY, CDR2 FYNNEI. The ends were cut back, 6 bases at V and 0 bases at J, with 8 bases in the middle. The CDR3 reads CASRGDNQETQYF. The DNA of the CDR3 is TGTGCCAGCAGGGGGGACAACCAAGAGACCCAGTACTTC.

A few counts support this clone. V is TRBV10-3 and J is TRBJ1-2, with TRBD1 matching over 9 bases. J was trimmed by 5 bases and V by 3 bases; bases with no gene match: 10. Germline CDR1 ENHRY, CDR2 SYGVKD. This CDR3 has 16 residues. CDR3 nucleotide sequence: TGTGCCATCAGTGATCCGACAGGGGGTGGTTATTATGGCTACACCTTC. It encodes CAISDPTGGGYYGYTF.

There are many counts of this clone. This rearrangement joins TRBV10-3 to TRBJ1-6; 9 nucleotides agree with TRBD1. The CDR3 spans 14 residues. Germline V gene data show CDR1 as ENHRY and CDR2 as SYGVKD. The V segment lost 6 bases and the J segment 8 bases; nucleotides outside the gene matches: 5. The CDR3 loop is CAIRDGTGYSPLHF. CDR3 DNA sequence: TGTGCCATCAGGGATGGGACAGGGTATTCACCCCTCCACTTT.

This clone was detected once. This chain joins TRBV28 and TRBJ1-2, with 10 bases matching TRBD1. CDR3 size: 15 residues. The V gene end was trimmed by 4 bases and the J gene end by 7 bases; junction bases not matched to a gene: 9. Germline V gene lookup returns CDR1 MDHEN and CDR2 SYDVKM. In DNA, the CDR3 is TGTGCCAGCAGTTCGCCGGGACAGGGGTACAGTGGCTACACCTTC. Its protein product is CASSSPGQGYSGYTF.